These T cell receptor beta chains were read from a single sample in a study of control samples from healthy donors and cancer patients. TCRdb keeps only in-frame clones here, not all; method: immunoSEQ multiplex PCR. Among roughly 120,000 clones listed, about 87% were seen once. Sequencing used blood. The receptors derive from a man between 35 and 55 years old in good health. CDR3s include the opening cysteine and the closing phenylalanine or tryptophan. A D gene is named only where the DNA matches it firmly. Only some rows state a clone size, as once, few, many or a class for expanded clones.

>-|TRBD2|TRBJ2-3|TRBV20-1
CSASPPEAGGALDTQYF
TGCAGTGCTAGTCCACCGGAGGCGGGGGGCGCCTTGGATACGCAGTATTTT
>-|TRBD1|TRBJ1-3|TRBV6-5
CASRWDRGSGNTIYF
TGTGCCAGCAGGTGGGACAGGGGCTCTGGAAACACCATATATTTT
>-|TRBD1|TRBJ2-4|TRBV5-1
CASSTGRQGSDIQYF
TGCGCCAGCAGCACAGGCCGACAGGGTTCGGACATTCAGTACTTC
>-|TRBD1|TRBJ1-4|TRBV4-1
CASSQIQGVGEKLFF
TGCGCCAGCAGCCAAATTCAGGGGGTAGGGGAAAAACTGTTTTTT
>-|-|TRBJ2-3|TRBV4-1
CASSQGIKSGGGLSTDTQYF
TGCGCCAGCAGCCAAGGAATTAAGTCTGGCGGGGGCCTCAGCACAGATACGCAGTATTTT
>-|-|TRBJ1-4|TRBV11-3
CASSRFEKLFF
TGTGCCAGCAGCCGATTTGAAAAACTGTTTTTT
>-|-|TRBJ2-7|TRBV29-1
CSVERGGEQYF
TGCAGCGTTGAAAGGGGGGGAGAGCAGTACTTC
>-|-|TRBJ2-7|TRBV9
CASSVGQMTSYEQYF
TGTGCCAGCAGCGTAGGACAGATGACATCCTACGAGCAGTACTTC
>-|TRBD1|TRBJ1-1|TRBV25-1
CASSRRTGNTEAFF
TGTGCCAGCAGTAGACGGACAGGGAACACTGAAGCTTTCTTT
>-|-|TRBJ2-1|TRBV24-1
CATSVSESYNEQFF
TGTGCCACCAGTGTCTCCGAATCCTACAATGAGCAGTTCTTC
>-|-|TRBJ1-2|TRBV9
CASNVNGRAGYTF
TGTGCCAGCAACGTGAATGGGCGCGCTGGCTACACCTTC
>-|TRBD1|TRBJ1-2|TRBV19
CASSGQVRDYGYTF
TGTGCCAGTAGTGGACAGGTCCGTGACTATGGCTACACCTTC
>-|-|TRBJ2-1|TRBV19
CASSIVPVEFNEQFF
TGTGCCAGTAGTATAGTCCCCGTCGAGTTCAATGAGCAGTTCTTC
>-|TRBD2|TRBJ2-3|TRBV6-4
CASSNLTSGGADTQYF
TGTGCCAGCAGTAACCTGACTAGCGGGGGGGCAGATACGCAGTATTTT
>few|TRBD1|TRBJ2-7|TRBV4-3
CASSRGRDRDYEQYF
TGCGCCAGCAGCCGCGGGCGGGACAGGGACTACGAGCAGTACTTC
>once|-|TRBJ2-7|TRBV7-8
CASSLMAHYEQYF
TGTGCCAGCAGCTTAATGGCACACTACGAGCAGTACTTC
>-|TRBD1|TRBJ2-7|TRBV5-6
CASSLYTGGSYEQYF
TGTGCCAGCAGCTTGTACACAGGGGGAAGCTACGAGCAGTACTTC
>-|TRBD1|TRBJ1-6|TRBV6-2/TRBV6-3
CASSYKGPGQGRSPLHF
TGTGCCAGCAGTTATAAAGGACCGGGACAGGGGAGATCACCCCTCCACTTT
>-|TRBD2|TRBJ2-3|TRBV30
CAWSAGRDTQYF
TGTGCCTGGAGTGCCGGGAGGGATACGCAGTATTTT
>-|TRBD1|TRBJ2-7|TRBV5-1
CASSLAGTGIYEQYF
TGCGCCAGCAGCTTGGCCGGGACAGGGATCTACGAGCAGTACTTC
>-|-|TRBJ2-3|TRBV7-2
CASSSPTRTASTDTQYF
TGTGCCAGCAGCTCACCAACTAGGACAGCAAGCACAGATACGCAGTATTTT
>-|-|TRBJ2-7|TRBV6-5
CASSYSRGGAYEQYF
TGTGCCAGCAGTTACTCAAGGGGGGGGGCCTACGAGCAGTACTTC
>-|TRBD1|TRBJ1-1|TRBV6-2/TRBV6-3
CASSYSILRDRGWTEAFF
TGTGCCAGCAGTTACTCGATTTTGCGGGACAGGGGGTGGACTGAAGCTTTCTTT
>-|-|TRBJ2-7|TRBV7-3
CASSLSRGEVYEQYF
TGTGCCAGCAGCTTAAGCAGGGGTGAGGTCTACGAGCAGTACTTC
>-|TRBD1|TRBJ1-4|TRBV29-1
CSVGGQFGEKLFF
TGCAGCGTCGGGGGACAGTTCGGGGAAAAACTGTTTTTT
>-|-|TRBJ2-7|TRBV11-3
CASSPTGSAYEQYF
TGTGCCAGCAGCCCAACAGGTTCAGCCTACGAGCAGTACTTC
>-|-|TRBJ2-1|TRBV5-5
CASSLQGWDEQFF
TGTGCCAGCAGCTTGCAGGGTTGGGATGAGCAGTTCTTC